Below, one T cell receptor beta chain is given with its context. V lost 8 bases and J lost 4, with 8 bases in between. This CDR3 region has 11 residues. Germline assignment: CDR1 LNHDA and CDR2 SQIVND (reference sequence). TCRdb's table, derived via immunoSEQ multiplex PCR, lists solely in-frame clones and lacks some. Counted here are 60,000 to 85,000 clones, just over 90% occurring once; the ten biggest clones make up roughly 4.5%. V and J are TRBV19 and TRBJ2-5; D remains ambiguous. Input material: PBMCs. The sequence came from a man aged 40-49 years with rheumatoid arthritis. The CDR3 DNA follows: TGTGCCAGTTCCTCCGGAGAGACCCAGTACTTC. Protein sequence: CASSSGETQYF.